These 16 T cell receptor beta chains were all obtained from the same sample, sequenced in a study of molecular identifiers for immune sequencing clone quantification. TCRdb recomputed calls from the PCR reads with MiXCR, one row per CDR3 protein. This sample has about 640,000 distinct CDR3 sequences, with just under 20% found just once. Sequenced sample: naive CD8+ T cells from blood, with Jurkat cell RNA spiked in. Subset denoted: FACS-sorted CD8+CD4-CCR7+CD45RA+ naive T cells. These TCRs come from a human donor in good health. Some libraries in this study had Jurkat cell RNA spiked in.

This clonotype was detected many times. The J gene is TRBJ1-1, the V gene TRBV20-1; D unresolved. Germline CDR1 is DFQATT and CDR2 is SNEGSKA (reference sequence). Trimming shortened V by 0 bases and J by 3 bases, and 2 bases separated the two germline ends. The CDR3 length is 11 residues. For the CDR3, the DNA is TGCAGTGCTAGAGATTACACTGAAGCTTTCTTT. Amino acid sequence: CSARDYTEAFF.

The table lists this clonotype with many counts. The gene calls are TRBV7-9 and TRBJ2-3; tentatively, D is TRBD1 (6 bases). The CDR3 sequence is 15 residues long. Trimming cost V 5 bases and J 1 base, with 13 bases left between them. Per the germline V gene, CDR1 is SEHNR and CDR2 is FQNEAQ (reference sequence). The CDR3 loop is CASSINRARTDTQYF. As DNA, the CDR3 is TGTGCCAGCAGCATCAACAGGGCCCGCACAGATACGCAGTATTTT.

This clonotype turned up a few times. This chain uses TRBV19 with TRBJ1-1; perhaps TRBD1 as D (5 bases). There are 13 residues in the CDR3. V lost 5 bases to trimming and J lost 5 bases, with 12 bases between them. In germline, CDR1 is LNHDA, CDR2 SQIVND (reference sequence). DNA for the CDR3: TGTGCCAGTAGTGCGGGGGTATGGACTGAAGCTTTCTTT. Translating gives CASSAGVWTEAFF.

This clonotype was seen only once. Given a much more abundant clone one base away, this may be a read error. The CDR3 ends on some other residue instead of the conserved phenylalanine or tryptophan, so this is likely a read error. The chain joins TRBV24-1 to TRBJ1-2; possibly TRBD1 for D (6 bases). The CDR3 length is 14 residues. Germline assignment: CDR1 KGHDR and CDR2 SFDVKD. Trimming took off 3 bases at V and 2 bases at J, with 9 bases between the two ends. CDR3 DNA: TGTGCCACCAGTGATCGGGGGCTGAACTATGGCTACACCCTC. The encoded protein is CATSDRGLNYGYTL.

The V call is TRBV20-1, the J call TRBJ2-7; 7 bases line up with TRBD2. With 5 bases clipped from V and 4 bases from J, the junction kept 5 bases outside the gene matches. The germline V gene has CDR1 DFQATT and CDR2 SNEGSKA (reference sequence). This CDR3 is 12 amino acids long. This CDR3 reads CSADRGGYEQYF. CDR3 in DNA: TGCAGTGCTGATAGGGGAGGGTACGAGCAGTACTTC.

In this sample, this clonotype turned up many times. This chain joins TRBV28 and TRBJ1-6, with D perhaps matching TRBD1 (5 bases). CDR1 and CDR2 (germline): MDHEN, SYDVKM. This CDR3 comprises 13 residues. Trimming took 3 bases from V and 10 from J, leaving 10 bases between them. The CDR3 DNA reads TGTGCCAGCAGTTTTCGGGGCGGCTCACCCCTCCACTTT. Translation: CASSFRGGSPLHF.

Turning to this clonotype: A far larger clone is one base from this, pointing to a likely read error. The chain employs TRBV7-2 and TRBJ2-7; D might be TRBD1 (6 bases). Per the germline V gene, CDR1 is SGHTA and CDR2 is FQGNSA. This CDR3 comprises 13 residues. The chain's CDR3 is CAGSYTGTYEQYF. In DNA form, the CDR3 reads TGTGCCGGCAGTTACACAGGGACCTACGAGCAGTACTTC.

This clonotype was seen many times. The V and J genes are TRBV6-4 and TRBJ2-7; D is undetermined. CDR1 and CDR2 (germline): MRHNA, SNTAGT. V lost 4 bases and J lost 5, with 12 bases in between. The length of the CDR3 is 13 residues. CDR3 residues: CASSAFPGHEQYF. The CDR3 bases are TGTGCCAGCAGTGCCTTCCCCGGCCACGAGCAGTACTTC.

Notes on this clonotype: Just one base apart from a much larger clone, this may be a read error. The CDR3 spells CASSHYKQGVRYVQFF. CDR3 DNA sequence: TGTGCCAGCAGCCACTATAAACAGGGGGTTCGGTATGTGCAGTTCTTC. The chain employs TRBV13 and TRBJ2-1, with 8 bases fitting TRBD1. The trim removed 5 bases at V and 12 bases at J, leaving 18 bases unmatched. Germline V CDR1 and CDR2: PRHDT, FYEKMQ (reference sequence). This CDR3 spans 16 amino acids.

This clonotype was recorded a few times. The rearrangement joins TRBV12-3 or TRBV12-4 to TRBJ2-7; D unclear. V lost 3 bases and J lost 4, with 13 bases in between. The CDR3 sequence is 14 residues long. This chain's CDR3 is CASSFGAQGYEQYF. CDR3 nucleotides: TGTGCCAGCAGTTTTGGTGCCCAAGGGTACGAGCAGTACTTC.

This clonotype was counted many times. V usage is TRBV7-8 and J usage is TRBJ2-5; 8 positions match TRBD1. The length of the CDR3 is 19 residues. J lost 7 bases, V lost 4 bases, and 23 bases had no gene match. Germline CDR1 reads SGHVS; CDR2 reads FQNEAQ. In DNA form, the CDR3 reads TGTGCCAGCAGCTCACCGACAGGGGACACCCCGAGTGGGATGGGGACCCAGTACTTC. Translating it yields CASSSPTGDTPSGMGTQYF. The full variable domain, in which reference TRBV7-8 and TRBJ2-5 provide the parts outside the CDR3, is GAGVSQSPRYKVAKRGQDVALRCDPISGHVSLFWYQQALGQGPEFLTYFQNEAQLDKSGLPSDRFFAERPEGSVSTLKIQRTQQEDSAVYLCASSSPTGDTPSGMGTQYFGPGTRLLVL.

The CDR3 loop is CASSLLLAGNPGELFF. As DNA, the CDR3 is TGTGCCAGCAGCCTCCTACTAGCGGGAAACCCCGGGGAGCTGTTTTTT. The gene calls are TRBV13 and TRBJ2-2, with 10 bases lining up with TRBD2. Germline assignment: CDR1 PRHDT and CDR2 FYEKMQ (reference sequence). J was trimmed by 6 bases and V by 5 bases; bases with no gene match: 9. The CDR3 sequence is 16 residues long.

This clonotype has a single count. This chain joins TRBV7-9 and TRBJ1-5; possibly TRBD1 for D (5 bases). From germline, CDR1 is SEHNR and CDR2 FQNEAQ (reference sequence). V dropped 9 bases and J dropped 5 bases, with 11 bases sitting between them. The CDR3 length is 12 residues. The chain's CDR3 is CASQAGDQPQHF. The CDR3 coding sequence is TGTGCCAGTCAGGCGGGGGATCAGCCCCAGCATTTT.

This clonotype occurred many times. This chain links TRBV6-5 with TRBJ2-7; 8 bases agree with TRBD1. Germline values: CDR1 MNHEY, CDR2 SVGAGI. The CDR3 is made up of 14 amino acids. The V gene end was trimmed by 8 bases and the J gene end by 2 bases; junction bases not matched to a gene: 8. In DNA, the CDR3 is TGTGCCAGCCGAGATGGGACAGGTACCTACGAGCAGTACTTC. Translated: CASRDGTGTYEQYF.

This clonotype was recorded at least ten times. V and J are TRBV28 and TRBJ2-7, with D perhaps given as TRBD1 or TRBD2 (5 bases each). The CDR3 sequence is 15 residues long. Germline V CDR1 and CDR2: MDHEN, SYDVKM. The ends were cut back, 11 bases at V and 1 base at J, with 21 bases in the middle. As DNA, the CDR3 is TGTGCCGCCGCCCGCCGGGGACGTCGGTCCTACGAGCAGTACTTC. This codes for CAAARRGRRSYEQYF.

As regards this clonotype: A read error may explain this, as a much larger clone is one base away. The chain employs TRBV9 and TRBJ1-2; D uncertain. Trimming left V 3 bases short and J 4 bases short, with 10 bases between. There are 13 residues in the CDR3. Germline CDR1 is SGDLS and CDR2 is YYNGEE. CDR3 sequence: CASSAHYSYGYTF. CDR3 coding DNA: TGTGCCAGCAGCGCGCACTACAGCTATGGCTACACCTTC. Using reference TRBV9 and TRBJ1-2 for the parts outside the CDR3, the full variable domain is DSGVTQTPKHLITATGQRVTLRCSPRSGDLSVYWYQQSLDQGLQFLIQYYNGEERAKGNILERFSAQQFPDLHSELNLSSLELGDSALYFCASSAHYSYGYTFGSGTRLTVV.